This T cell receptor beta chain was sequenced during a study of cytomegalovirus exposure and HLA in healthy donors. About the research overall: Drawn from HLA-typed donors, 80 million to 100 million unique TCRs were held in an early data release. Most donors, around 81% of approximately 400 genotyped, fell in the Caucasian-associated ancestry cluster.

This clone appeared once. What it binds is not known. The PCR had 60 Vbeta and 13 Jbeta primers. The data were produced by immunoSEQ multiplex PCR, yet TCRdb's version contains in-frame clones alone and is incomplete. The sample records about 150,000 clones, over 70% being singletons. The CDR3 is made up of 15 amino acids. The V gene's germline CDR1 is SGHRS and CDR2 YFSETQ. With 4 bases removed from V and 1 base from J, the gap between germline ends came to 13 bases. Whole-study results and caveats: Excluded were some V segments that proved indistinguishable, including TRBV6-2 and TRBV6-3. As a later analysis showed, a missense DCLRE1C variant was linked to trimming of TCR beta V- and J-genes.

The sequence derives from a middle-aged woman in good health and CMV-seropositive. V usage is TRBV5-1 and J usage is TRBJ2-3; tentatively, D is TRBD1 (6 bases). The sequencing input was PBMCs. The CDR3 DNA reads TGCGCCAGCAGCCTTGGGGACATGGGCACAGATACGCAGTATTTT. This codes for CASSLGDMGTDTQYF.